This paragraph covers one TCR beta chain sequence. Its antigen is still unknown. The data originate from a study of cytomegalovirus exposure and HLA in healthy donors. Study results and limitations: In a later analysis, HLA-associated beta chains showed higher expansion and lower generation probabilities than comparable chains. One cluster of highly shared sequence variants probably arose as a sequencing artifact.

Trimming removed 5 bases at V and 5 bases at J, with 16 bases between. Germline V gene sequence: CDR1 SGHTA, CDR2 FQGNSA. The length of the CDR3 is 14 residues. PCR involved 60 Vbeta and 13 Jbeta primers. Sequencing used immunoSEQ multiplex PCR; TCRdb keeps in-frame clones, though not all of them. The data hold about 130,000 clones, with approximately 70% observed a single time. The chain uses TRBV7-2 and TRBJ2-7; tentatively, D is TRBD1 (5 bases). Sequenced input: PBMCs. This clonotype originated in a human donor in good health. The CDR3 loop reads CASSVRQLRDEQYF. CDR3 in DNA: TGTGCCAGCAGCGTACGACAGCTACGGGACGAGCAGTACTTC. The whole variable domain, remainder taken from reference TRBV7-2 and TRBJ2-7, is GAGVSQSPSNKVTEKGKDVELRCDPISGHTALYWYRQSLGQGLEFLIYFQGNSAPDKSGLPSDRFSAERTGGSVSTLTIQRTQQEDSAVYLCASSVRQLRDEQYFGPGTRLTVT.